This T cell receptor beta chain is from a study of blood T cell repertoires in COVID-19. Living in 24 US areas, the participants were between about 18 and 100 years of age. Clinical histories supplied by participants themselves formed the basis of cohort assignment. In Cohort 3, a recovered donor had either two negative PCRs, clearance, or symptom resolution. Original handling: Cell counts per sample came from amplifying reference gene primers. Only in-frame clones appear in the TCRdb table, and some are missing; sequencing was by immunoSEQ multiplex PCR. V and J calls and clone size are those listed in that table; D and trimming were worked out from the DNA. Of about 150,000 clones listed, about 81% are singletons. There are 12 residues in the CDR3. Germline V gene data show CDR1 as SGHNT and CDR2 as YENEEA. Trimming removed 4 bases from V and 12 bases from J; junction bases left unmatched: 6.

The rearrangement links TRBV11-3 to TRBJ1-1; 9 bases agree with TRBD1. The receptor was derived from a man over 45 who had recovered from COVID-19. Sample: PBMCs or T cells enriched from blood (not recorded which). CDR3: CASSSRDRASFF. The CDR3 region has the DNA TGTGCCAGCAGCTCCCGGGACAGGGCTTCTTTCTTT.